The TCR beta chain under discussion was sequenced for a study of T cells in Graves' hyperthyroidism and ophthalmopathy. Study results and caveats: Blood also carried most thyroid clonotypes expanded above 0.001.

Remarks on this clonotype: The antigen is undetermined.

CDR3 length equals 14 residues. Germline CDR1 is ENHRY and CDR2 is SYGVKD. The V end lost 6 bases, the J end lost 3 bases, and 15 bases lay between the germline ends. Amplified TCR beta CDR3 regions came from RNA transcripts. The HTBI set primed first-round TCR CDR3 RT-PCR. Each CDR3 protein gets one entry after TCRdb re-called the multiplex PCR reads with MiXCR. The profile shows 360,000 or so distinct CDR3 sequences, 15% to 20% of them singletons. Duration under 3 months, a NOSPECS grade of at least 4, and a Clinical Activity Score of at least 3 characterized the ophthalmopathy patients. Diagnoses rested on clinical symptoms, serum thyroxine and TRAb, thyroid ultrasound and orbital computed tomography. This sample holds PBMCs from 8.5 to 10 ml fresh peripheral blood.

Input material: blood. The receptor was isolated from a woman aged 40 to 49 with Graves' ophthalmopathy. The chain uses TRBV10-3 and TRBJ2-7; the D gene could be TRBD1 or TRBD2 (5 bases each). CDR3 in amino acids: CAISTSGPVYEQYF. The CDR3 nucleotides are TGTGCCATCAGCACATCGGGACCCGTCTACGAGCAGTACTTC.